These T cell receptor beta chains were read from a single sample in a study of blood T cells in healthy people across ages. TCRdb processed the 5' RACE reads anew with MiXCR; each CDR3 protein has one entry. Among roughly 700,000 distinct CDR3 sequences listed, around 25% were seen once. Another study also made use of these data, one on T cells of mothers and their children.

The sequencing input was blood. These receptors were collected from a boy aged 5-17 years in good health. Both conserved end residues are part of each CDR3. The D gene is left open where the match is weak. For some rows the clone size is stated as once, few or many, or as a class when expanded; others skip it.

j_call: TRBJ2-1; v_call: TRBV18; clone_size: -; d_call: TRBD1; cdr3_length: 17; cdr3_aa: CASSRQSGTAAGNEQFF; cdr3_nt: TGTGCCAGCTCACGACAATCCGGGACAGCGGCAGGGAATGAGCAGTTCTTC
j_call: TRBJ2-5; v_call: TRBV29-1; clone_size: few; d_call: -; cdr3_length: 16; cdr3_aa: CSVEIYRVYDQETQYF; cdr3_nt: TGCAGCGTCGAGATATACCGGGTATATGACCAAGAGACCCAGTACTTC
j_call: TRBJ1-2; v_call: TRBV7-2; clone_size: -; d_call: TRBD1; cdr3_length: 14; cdr3_aa: CASSFWTGEYGYTF; cdr3_nt: TGTGCCAGCAGCTTTTGGACAGGGGAGTATGGCTACACCTTC
j_call: TRBJ2-1; v_call: TRBV14; clone_size: few; d_call: TRBD2; cdr3_length: 17; cdr3_aa: CASSPRASGGAWNEQFF; cdr3_nt: TGTGCCAGCAGCCCCCGGGCTAGCGGGGGGGCATGGAATGAGCAGTTCTTC
j_call: TRBJ1-1; v_call: TRBV7-2; clone_size: few; d_call: TRBD1; cdr3_length: 15; cdr3_aa: CASNLRDSFDTEAFF; cdr3_nt: TGTGCCAGCAACCTCCGGGACAGCTTTGACACTGAAGCTTTCTTT
j_call: TRBJ2-5; v_call: TRBV29-1; clone_size: few; d_call: -; cdr3_length: 13; cdr3_aa: CSVEPRRGETQYF; cdr3_nt: TGCAGCGTTGAGCCCCGGCGGGGAGAGACCCAGTACTTC
j_call: TRBJ1-2; v_call: TRBV9; clone_size: -; d_call: -; cdr3_length: 15; cdr3_aa: CASSTNRVMNYGYTF; cdr3_nt: TGTGCCAGCAGCACCAACAGGGTGATGAACTATGGCTACACCTTC
j_call: TRBJ1-1; v_call: TRBV4-3; clone_size: -; d_call: -; cdr3_length: 13; cdr3_aa: CASSQDIVRRAFF; cdr3_nt: TGCGCCAGCAGCCAAGATATCGTAAGGCGAGCTTTCTTT
j_call: TRBJ2-3; v_call: TRBV3-1; clone_size: -; d_call: -; cdr3_length: 14; cdr3_aa: CASSQGARADTQYF; cdr3_nt: TGTGCCAGCAGCCAAGGGGCGAGGGCAGATACGCAGTATTTT
j_call: TRBJ1-2; v_call: TRBV16; clone_size: -; d_call: -; cdr3_length: 14; cdr3_aa: CASSQNTVRGGYTF; cdr3_nt: TGTGCCAGCAGCCAAAATACGGTTAGAGGTGGCTACACCTTC
j_call: TRBJ2-1; v_call: TRBV12-3/TRBV12-4; clone_size: few; d_call: -; cdr3_length: 15; cdr3_aa: CASSPKNLADNEQFF; cdr3_nt: TGTGCCAGCAGCCCCAAAAACTTAGCGGACAATGAGCAGTTCTTC
j_call: TRBJ2-5; v_call: TRBV12-3/TRBV12-4; clone_size: -; d_call: TRBD1; cdr3_length: 17; cdr3_aa: CASSPWEDRGNQETQYF; cdr3_nt: TGTGCCAGCAGCCCTTGGGAGGACAGGGGCAACCAAGAGACCCAGTACTTC
j_call: TRBJ1-3; v_call: TRBV28; clone_size: few; d_call: TRBD1; cdr3_length: 16; cdr3_aa: CASSLDRARPGNTIYF; cdr3_nt: TGCGCCAGCAGTTTGGACAGGGCACGGCCTGGAAACACCATATATTTT
j_call: TRBJ2-5; v_call: TRBV20-1; clone_size: -; d_call: -; cdr3_length: 12; cdr3_aa: CSASTKMGTQYF; cdr3_nt: TGCAGTGCTAGTACGAAAATGGGGACCCAGTACTTC
j_call: TRBJ1-2; v_call: TRBV5-1; clone_size: -; d_call: -; cdr3_length: 15; cdr3_aa: CASSGIRDGTYGYTF; cdr3_nt: TGCGCCAGCAGCGGGATAAGGGACGGTACCTATGGCTACACCTTC
j_call: TRBJ2-3; v_call: TRBV6-4; clone_size: many; d_call: TRBD2; cdr3_length: 15; cdr3_aa: CASSELAGATDTQYF; cdr3_nt: TGTGCCAGCAGTGAACTAGCGGGAGCCACAGATACGCAGTATTTT
j_call: TRBJ2-1; v_call: TRBV3-1; clone_size: -; d_call: -; cdr3_length: 15; cdr3_aa: CASSAHGGSYNEQFF; cdr3_nt: TGTGCCAGCAGCGCCCATGGAGGCTCCTACAATGAGCAGTTCTTC
j_call: TRBJ2-2; v_call: TRBV7-2; clone_size: -; d_call: -; cdr3_length: 15; cdr3_aa: CASSLRVAPAGELFF; cdr3_nt: TGTGCCAGCAGCTTAAGAGTAGCCCCAGCCGGGGAGCTGTTTTTT
j_call: TRBJ2-1; v_call: TRBV20-1; clone_size: few; d_call: TRBD2; cdr3_length: 14; cdr3_aa: CSVGAGDPYNEQFF; cdr3_nt: TGCAGTGTCGGGGCGGGGGATCCCTACAATGAGCAGTTCTTC
j_call: TRBJ2-1; v_call: TRBV7-6; clone_size: few; d_call: TRBD2; cdr3_length: 16; cdr3_aa: CASSLVGSGAYNEQFF; cdr3_nt: TGTGCCAGCAGCTTAGTTGGTAGCGGGGCATACAATGAGCAGTTCTTC
j_call: TRBJ2-1; v_call: TRBV5-1; clone_size: -; d_call: -; cdr3_length: 14; cdr3_aa: CASTGSSSYNEQFF; cdr3_nt: TGCGCCAGTACCGGGTCGAGCTCCTACAATGAGCAGTTCTTC
j_call: TRBJ2-4; v_call: TRBV28; clone_size: -; d_call: -; cdr3_length: 16; cdr3_aa: CASSFALAGVKNIQYF; cdr3_nt: TGTGCCAGCAGTTTTGCACTAGCCGGAGTCAAAAACATTCAGTACTTC